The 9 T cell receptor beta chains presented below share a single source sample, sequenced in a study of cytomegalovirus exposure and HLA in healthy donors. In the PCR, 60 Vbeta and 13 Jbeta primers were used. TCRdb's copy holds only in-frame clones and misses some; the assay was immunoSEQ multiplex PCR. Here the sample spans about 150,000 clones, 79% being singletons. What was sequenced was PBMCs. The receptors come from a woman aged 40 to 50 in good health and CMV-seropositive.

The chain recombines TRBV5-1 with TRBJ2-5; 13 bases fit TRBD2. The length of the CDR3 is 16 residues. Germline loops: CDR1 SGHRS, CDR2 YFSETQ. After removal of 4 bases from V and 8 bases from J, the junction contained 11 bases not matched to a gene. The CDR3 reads CASSTGTSGASGTQYF. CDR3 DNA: TGCGCCAGCAGCACCGGGACTAGCGGGGCCTCTGGCACCCAGTACTTC.

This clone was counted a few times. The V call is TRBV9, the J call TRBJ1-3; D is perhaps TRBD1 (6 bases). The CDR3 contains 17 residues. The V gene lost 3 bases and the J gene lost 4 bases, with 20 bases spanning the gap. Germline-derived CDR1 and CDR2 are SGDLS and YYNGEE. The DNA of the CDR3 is TGTGCCAGCAGCGCCCAGTTGGGACACTTGGGGGGAAACACCATATATTTT. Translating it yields CASSAQLGHLGGNTIYF.

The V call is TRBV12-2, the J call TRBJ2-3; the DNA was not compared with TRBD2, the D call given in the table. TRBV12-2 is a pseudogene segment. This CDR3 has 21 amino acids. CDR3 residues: CASRLYLWGVTAERSTDTQYF. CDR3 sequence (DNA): TGTGCAAGTCGCTTATATCTTTGGGGAGTTACGGCGGAGCGATCCACAGATACGCAGTATTTT.

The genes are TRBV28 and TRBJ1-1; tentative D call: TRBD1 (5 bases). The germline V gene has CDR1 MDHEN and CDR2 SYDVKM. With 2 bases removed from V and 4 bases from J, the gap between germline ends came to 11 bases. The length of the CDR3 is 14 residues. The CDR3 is CASSLGQGSTEAFF. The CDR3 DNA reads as TGTGCCAGCAGTTTAGGGCAGGGTAGCACTGAAGCTTTCTTT.

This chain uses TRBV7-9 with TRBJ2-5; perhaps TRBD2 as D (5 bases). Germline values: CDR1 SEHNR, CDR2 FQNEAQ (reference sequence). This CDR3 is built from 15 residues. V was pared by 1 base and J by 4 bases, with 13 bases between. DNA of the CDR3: TGTGCCAGCAGCTTAGATCGGGGTATGAGAGAGACCCAGTACTTC. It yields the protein CASSLDRGMRETQYF.

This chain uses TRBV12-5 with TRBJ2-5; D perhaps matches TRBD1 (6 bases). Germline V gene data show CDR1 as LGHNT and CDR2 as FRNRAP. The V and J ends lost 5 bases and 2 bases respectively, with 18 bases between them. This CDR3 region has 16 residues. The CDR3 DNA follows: TGTGCTAGTGGTCCCGGAACCGGGACAAAGCAAGAGACCCAGTACTTC. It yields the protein CASGPGTGTKQETQYF.

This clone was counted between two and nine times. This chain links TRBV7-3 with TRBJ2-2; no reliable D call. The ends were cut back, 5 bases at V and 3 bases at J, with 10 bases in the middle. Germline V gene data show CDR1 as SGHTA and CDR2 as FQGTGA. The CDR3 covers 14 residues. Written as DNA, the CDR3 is TGTGCCAGCAGCCCGGCCCAGGACACCGGGGAGCTGTTTTTT. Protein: CASSPAQDTGELFF.

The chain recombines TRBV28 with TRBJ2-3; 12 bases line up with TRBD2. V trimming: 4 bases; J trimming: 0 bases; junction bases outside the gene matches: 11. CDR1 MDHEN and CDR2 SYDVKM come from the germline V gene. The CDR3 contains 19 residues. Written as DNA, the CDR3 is TGTGCCAGCAGTTACATAACTAGCGGGGGGTCCCCTAGCACAGATACGCAGTATTTT. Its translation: CASSYITSGGSPSTDTQYF.

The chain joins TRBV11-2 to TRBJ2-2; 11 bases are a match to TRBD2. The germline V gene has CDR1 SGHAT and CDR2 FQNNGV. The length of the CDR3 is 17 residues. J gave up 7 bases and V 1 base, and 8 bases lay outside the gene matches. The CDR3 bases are TGTGCCAGCAGCTTAGGTAGCGGGGGGGATTTCGGCGGGGAGCTGTTTTTT. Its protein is CASSLGSGGDFGGELFF.